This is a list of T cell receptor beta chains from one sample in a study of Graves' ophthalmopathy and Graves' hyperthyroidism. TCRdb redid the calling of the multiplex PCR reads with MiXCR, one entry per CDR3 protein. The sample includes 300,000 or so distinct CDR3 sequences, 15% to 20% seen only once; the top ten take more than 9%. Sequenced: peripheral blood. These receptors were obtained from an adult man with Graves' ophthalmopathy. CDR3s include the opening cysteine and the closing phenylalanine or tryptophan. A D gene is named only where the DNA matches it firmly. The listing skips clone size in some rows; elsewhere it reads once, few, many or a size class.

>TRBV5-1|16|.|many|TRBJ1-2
CASSLGFAQSPHGYTF
TGCGCCAGCAGCTTGGGTTTCGCGCAGTCCCCTCATGGCTACACCTTC
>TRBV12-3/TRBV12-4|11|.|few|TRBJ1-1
CASRHNTEAFF
TGTGCCAGCAGGCACAACACTGAAGCTTTCTTT
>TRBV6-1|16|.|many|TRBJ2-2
CASSTGIHIYTGELFF
TGTGCCAGCAGTACCGGGATACACATTTACACCGGGGAGCTGTTTTTT
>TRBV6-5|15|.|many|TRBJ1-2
CASSLGARWDYGYTF
TGTGCCAGCAGTTTGGGGGCCCGCTGGGACTATGGCTACACCTTC
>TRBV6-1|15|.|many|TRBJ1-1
CASSVLGQQNTEAFF
TGTGCCAGCAGTGTTCTGGGGCAGCAGAACACTGAAGCTTTCTTT
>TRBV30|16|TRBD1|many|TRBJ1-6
CAWSVYLTGGNSPLHF
TGTGCCTGGAGTGTCTACCTGACAGGGGGCAATTCACCCCTCCACTTT
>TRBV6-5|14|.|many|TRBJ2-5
CASSYSGSEETQYF
TGTGCCAGCAGTTACTCCGGGTCTGAAGAGACCCAGTACTTC
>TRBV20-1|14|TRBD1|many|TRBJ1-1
CSARAGNRDSSAFF
TGCAGTGCTAGAGCCGGCAATAGGGACAGTAGCGCTTTCTTT
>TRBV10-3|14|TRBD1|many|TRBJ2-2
CATLGQGGTGELFF
TGTGCCACCCTCGGACAGGGGGGAACCGGGGAGCTGTTTTTT
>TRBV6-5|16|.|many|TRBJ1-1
CASSYSPGTTSTEAFF
TGTGCCAGCAGTTACTCGCCAGGTACAACCTCAACTGAAGCTTTCTTT
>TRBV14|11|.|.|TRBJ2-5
CASSSGGPQYF
TGTGCCAGCAGCTCCGGAGGCCCCCAGTACTTC
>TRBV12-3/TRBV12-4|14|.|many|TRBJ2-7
CASRMAGYPYEQYF
TGTGCCAGCAGGATGGCAGGGTATCCCTACGAGCAGTACTTC
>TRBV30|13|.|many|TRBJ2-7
CAWSVGRRYEQYF
TGTGCCTGGAGTGTAGGACGGCGCTACGAGCAGTACTTC
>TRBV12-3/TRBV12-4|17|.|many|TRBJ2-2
CASREGERGSNTGELFF
TGTGCCAGCAGAGAGGGGGAAAGGGGGTCGAACACCGGGGAGCTGTTTTTT
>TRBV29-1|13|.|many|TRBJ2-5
CSVDSVGEKTQYF
TGCAGCGTTGATAGTGTAGGGGAGAAGACCCAGTACTTC
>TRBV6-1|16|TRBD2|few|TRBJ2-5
CASKGGSGSLGETQYF
TGTGCCAGCAAGGGAGGTAGCGGGAGTTTGGGAGAGACCCAGTACTTC
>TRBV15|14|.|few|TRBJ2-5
CATRRAPNQETQYF
TGTGCCACCAGGAGAGCCCCCAACCAAGAGACTCAGTACTTC
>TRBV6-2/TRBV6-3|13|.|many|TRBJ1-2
CASVTDSSYGYTF
TGTGCCAGCGTGACCGACAGCAGCTATGGCTACACCTTC